These 16 T cell receptor beta chains were all obtained from the same sample, sequenced in a study of radiation and T cells in renal cell carcinoma. Profiling relied on immunoSEQ multiplex PCR, and the TCRdb table lists in-frame clones only, not all of them. The sample has approximately 24,000 clones; 47% are singletons. Treatment specified: 15 Gy SBRT to primary tumor, nephrectomy 4 weeks later. The specimen was tumor tissue, collected from a patient whose treatment included radiotherapy and nephrectomy. The receptor set was obtained from a woman aged 45-60 years with renal cell carcinoma.

This clone showed up just a few times. This chain uses TRBV15 with TRBJ1-2; a possible D gene is TRBD1 (5 bases). V was clipped by 0 bases and J by 1 base, with 12 bases between them. Germline CDR1 and CDR2: LNHNV and YYDKDF (reference sequence). This CDR3 has 16 amino acids. The CDR3 spells CATSRDLGGSNYGYTF. Written as DNA, the CDR3 is TGTGCCACCAGCAGAGATTTGGGGGGAAGTAACTATGGCTACACCTTC.

This rearrangement joins TRBV6-5 to TRBJ2-5; D remains unclear. Germline lookup yields CDR1 MNHEY and CDR2 SVGAGI. This CDR3 is built from 11 residues. Trimming stripped 0 bases from V and 12 bases from J, with 8 bases between. In DNA, the CDR3 is TGTGCCAGCAGTTACTCTGAGACGGAGTACTTC. Its translation is CASSYSETEYF.

This chain joins TRBV15 and TRBJ2-2, with D possibly called TRBD1 or TRBD2 (5 bases each). V lost 8 bases, J lost 9 bases, and 16 bases lay in between. The germline V gene has CDR1 LNHNV and CDR2 YYDKDF (reference sequence). The CDR3 is 13 amino acids. The CDR3 DNA follows: TGTGCCACCCCAGGACTTACAGGTCGGGAGCTGTTTTTT. Translation gives CATPGLTGRELFF.

V and J are TRBV4-2 and TRBJ2-7; TRBD2 agrees at 10 bases. Germline CDR1 and CDR2: LGHNA and YNFKEQ. The CDR3 contains 17 residues. The V gene end was trimmed by 5 bases and the J gene end by 7 bases; junction bases not matched to a gene: 17. CDR3 region: CASSLRSGGASGREQYF. As DNA, the CDR3 is TGTGCCAGCAGCTTGAGAAGCGGGGGGGCCTCAGGACGGGAGCAGTACTTC.

This clone occurred many times. Other DNA sequences from this sample encode an identical CDR3 as well. J is TRBJ1-5 and V is TRBV29-1, with unresolved D. Trimming removed 5 bases at V and 3 bases at J, with 11 bases between. The CDR3 spans 13 residues. Germline CDR1 reads SQVTM; CDR2 reads ANQGSEA. The CDR3 loop reads CSVRDNYNQPQHF. The CDR3 bases are TGCAGCGTTCGCGACAACTACAATCAGCCCCAGCATTTT.

This clone has ten or more counts. The rearrangement links TRBV4-1 to TRBJ1-5, with TRBD1 identical over 10 bases. Germline V gene sequence: CDR1 MGHRA, CDR2 YSYEKL. This CDR3 spans 16 amino acids. J lost 7 bases, V lost 0 bases, and 6 bases had no gene match. As DNA, the CDR3 is TGCGCCAGCAGCCAAGATCCGACAGGGGGCTTCCAGCCCCAGCATTTT. It codes for CASSQDPTGGFQPQHF.

This sequence joins TRBV6-1 and TRBJ2-2; D uncertain. The CDR3 is made up of 16 amino acids. The V end lost 2 bases, the J end lost 6 bases, and 16 bases lay between the germline ends. CDR1 is MNHNS, CDR2 SASEGT, per germline. In DNA, the CDR3 is TGTGCCAGCAGTGAACCTCCGATCCCAGGAGCCGGGGAGCTGTTTTTT. It is translated as CASSEPPIPGAGELFF.

This clone was detected only once. The V call is TRBV5-1, the J call TRBJ2-1, with 7 nucleotides matching TRBD1. Germline CDR1 is SGHRS and CDR2 is YFSETQ. The ends lost 2 bases at V and 0 bases at J; junction bases unmatched: 5. There are 16 residues in the CDR3. CDR3 DNA: TGCGCCAGCAGCTTACAGGGGACAAGCTCCTACAATGAGCAGTTCTTC. It encodes CASSLQGTSSYNEQFF.

The chain uses TRBV4-3 and TRBJ2-2; D remains ambiguous. V lost 6 bases and J 4 bases, leaving 15 bases between the germline ends. CDR1 is LGHNA and CDR2 is YSLEER in the germline V gene. The CDR3 is 15 residues long. The chain's CDR3 is CASRPDGIGTGELFF. The CDR3 bases are TGCGCCAGCAGGCCCGATGGAATCGGCACCGGGGAGCTGTTTTTT.

V usage is TRBV15 and J usage is TRBJ2-1; the D is unclear. Trimming removed 0 bases at V and 0 bases at J, with 9 bases between. In germline, CDR1 is LNHNV, CDR2 YYDKDF (reference sequence). The CDR3 consists of 16 residues. The CDR3 DNA follows: TGTGCCACCAGCAGAGATTCGGGTCGCTCCTACAATGAGCAGTTCTTC. Translating it yields CATSRDSGRSYNEQFF. Variable domain in full (rest from reference TRBV15 and TRBJ2-1): DAMVIQNPRYQVTQFGKPVTLSCSQTLNHNVMYWYQQKSSQAPKLLFHYYDKDFNNEADTPDNFQSRRPNTSFCFLDIRSPGLGDTAMYLCATSRDSGRSYNEQFFGPGTRLTVL.

Only a few counts were recorded for this clone. The genes are TRBV6-1 and TRBJ1-2; weak D call: TRBD1 (6 bases). The V end was cut by 5 bases, the J end by 4 bases, with 17 bases between. Germline V gives CDR1 MNHNS, CDR2 SASEGT. The CDR3 length is 15 residues. In nucleotides, the CDR3 is TGTGCCAGCAGTCCGTACAGGGAGCTAGGCTATGGCTACACCTTC. Encoded protein: CASSPYRELGYGYTF.

The chain links TRBV6-6 to TRBJ2-5; D possibly corresponds to TRBD1 (6 bases). V lost 4 bases, J lost 5 bases, and 8 bases lay in between. The germline CDR1 and CDR2 sequences are MNHNY and SVGAGI (reference sequence). The CDR3 is 12 residues long. The CDR3 region has the DNA TGTGCCAGCAGTTTGGACAGTGAGACCCAGTACTTC. This codes for CASSLDSETQYF.

The chain is built from TRBV7-6 and TRBJ1-3, with a tentative D call TRBD1 (6 bases). The CDR3 totals 15 residues. Deletions cut 5 bases from V and 4 bases from J, with 15 bases between. Germline loops: CDR1 SGHVS, CDR2 FNYEAQ. The DNA for the CDR3 is TGTGCCAGCAGCCTCTCAGGGACAACCGGAAACACCATATATTTT. This sequence encodes CASSLSGTTGNTIYF.

This clone was seen only a few times. The V call is TRBV2, the J call TRBJ1-2; TRBD1 agrees at 10 bases. This CDR3 has 14 residues. Germline V gene sequence: CDR1 SNHLY, CDR2 FYNNEI. With V trimmed by 7 bases and J by 2 bases, 4 bases remained unmatched. The DNA for the CDR3 is TGTGCCAGCACTGAGACAGGGGGCAACTATGGCTACACCTTC. Translating it yields CASTETGGNYGYTF. Filled out from reference TRBV2 and TRBJ1-2, the complete variable domain reads EPEVTQTPSHQVTQMGQEVILRCVPISNHLYFYWYRQILGQKVEFLVSFYNNEISEKSEIFDDQFSVERPDGSNFTLKIRSTKLEDSAMYFCASTETGGNYGYTFGSGTRLTVV.

The chain employs TRBV5-6 and TRBJ1-2; 8 nucleotides match TRBD1. Trimming cost V 0 bases and J 3 bases; bases outside gene matches: 1. This CDR3 is 14 amino acids long. Germline V gene lookup returns CDR1 SGHDT and CDR2 YYEEEE. CDR3 sequence reads: CASSLEQGDYGYTF. CDR3 DNA sequence: TGTGCCAGCAGCTTGGAACAGGGGGACTATGGCTACACCTTC. Together with reference TRBV5-6 and TRBJ1-2, the CDR3 gives the full variable domain: DAGVTQSPTHLIKTRGQQVTLRCSPKSGHDTVSWYQQALGQGPQFIFQYYEEEERQRGNFPDRFSGHQFPNYSSELNVNALLLGDSALYLCASSLEQGDYGYTFGSGTRLTVV.

This clone was seen more than once but under ten times. The chain is built from TRBV19 and TRBJ1-5; a possible D gene is TRBD1 (5 bases). Germline CDR1 and CDR2: LNHDA and SQIVND (reference sequence). The V and J ends lost 5 bases and 0 bases respectively, with 8 bases between them. The CDR3 is 14 amino acids. The CDR3 DNA reads TGTGCCAGTAGTGACGGGACTAGCAATCAGCCCCAGCATTTT. Translated: CASSDGTSNQPQHF.